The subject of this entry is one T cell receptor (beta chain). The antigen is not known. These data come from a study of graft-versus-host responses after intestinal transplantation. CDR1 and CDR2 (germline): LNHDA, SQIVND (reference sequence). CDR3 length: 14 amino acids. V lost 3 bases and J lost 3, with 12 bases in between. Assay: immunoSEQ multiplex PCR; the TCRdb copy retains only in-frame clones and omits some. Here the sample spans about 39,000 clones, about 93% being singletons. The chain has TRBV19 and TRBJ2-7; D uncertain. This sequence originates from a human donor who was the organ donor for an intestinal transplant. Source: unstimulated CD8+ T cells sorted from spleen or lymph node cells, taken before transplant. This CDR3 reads CASSMSTLLYEQYF. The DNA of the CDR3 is TGTGCCAGTAGTATGAGCACTCTTCTCTACGAGCAGTACTTC.